This T cell receptor (beta chain) was sequenced for a study of regulatory T cells in long-lasting Graves disease. This clonotype was observed at least ten times. Time point defined: newly diagnosed GD, antithyroid drugs for less than 3 months. Following extraction of RNA from PBMCs, that RNA was used to make the TCR library. Construction of the TCR beta libraries employed iRepertoire HTBI primers in conjunction with Arm-PCR of CDR3 regions. One entry per CDR3 protein, called by TCRdb with MiXCR from the multiplex PCR reads. The table has a few hundred thousand distinct CDR3 sequences, about 10% seen once. Germline-derived CDR1 and CDR2 are SGHRS and YFSETQ. This CDR3 comprises 12 residues. The germline V and J ends were trimmed by 5 bases and 7 bases, with 12 bases remaining between them. Separately, the same data were catalogued under a study of T cells in Graves' hyperthyroidism and ophthalmopathy.

Sample: peripheral blood mononuclear cells (PBMCs), taken at new diagnosis, from a patient treated with antithyroid drugs. The chain employs TRBV5-1 and TRBJ1-1; D gene unclear. The TCR was taken from a woman between 18 and 29 years old with Graves disease. The CDR3: CASSRTLDEAFF. CDR3 DNA: TGCGCCAGCAGTCGAACGCTAGATGAAGCTTTCTTT.